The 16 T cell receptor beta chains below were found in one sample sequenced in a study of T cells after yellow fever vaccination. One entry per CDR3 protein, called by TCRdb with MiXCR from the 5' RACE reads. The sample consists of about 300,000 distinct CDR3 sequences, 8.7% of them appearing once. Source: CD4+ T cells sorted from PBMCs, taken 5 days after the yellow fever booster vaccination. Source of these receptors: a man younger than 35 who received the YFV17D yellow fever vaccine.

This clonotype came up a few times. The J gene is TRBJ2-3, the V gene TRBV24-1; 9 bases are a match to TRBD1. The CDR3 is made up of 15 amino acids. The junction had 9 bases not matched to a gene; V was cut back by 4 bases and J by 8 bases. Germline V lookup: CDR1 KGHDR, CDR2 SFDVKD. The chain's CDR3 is CATSEAGTGTATQYF. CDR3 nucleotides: TGTGCCACCAGTGAAGCCGGGACAGGGACTGCTACGCAGTATTTT.

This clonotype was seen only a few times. DNA for the CDR3: TGTGCCAGCAGCTTTAGCGGTGGAGGAAGGGAACTGTTTTTT. This sequence encodes CASSFSGGGRELFF. The chain joins TRBV5-4 to TRBJ1-4; D unclear. The ends were cut back, 2 bases at V and 12 bases at J, with 17 bases in the middle. The CDR3 loop spans 14 amino acids. Per the germline V gene, CDR1 is SGHNT and CDR2 is YYREEE (reference sequence).

CDR3 nucleotides: TGTGCCAGCAGCTCCATCGTTAGCACAGATACGCAGTATTTT. Translation: CASSSIVSTDTQYF. This sequence joins TRBV7-9 and TRBJ2-3; no clear D. V was clipped by 4 bases and J by 0 bases, with 8 bases between them. The CDR3 is made up of 14 amino acids. Germline loops: CDR1 SEHNR, CDR2 FQNEAQ (reference sequence).

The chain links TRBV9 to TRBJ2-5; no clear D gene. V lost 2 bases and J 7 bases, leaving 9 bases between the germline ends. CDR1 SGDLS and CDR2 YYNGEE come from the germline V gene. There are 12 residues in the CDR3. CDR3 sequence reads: CASSVTMGTQYF. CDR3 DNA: TGTGCCAGCAGCGTTACAATGGGGACCCAGTACTTC.

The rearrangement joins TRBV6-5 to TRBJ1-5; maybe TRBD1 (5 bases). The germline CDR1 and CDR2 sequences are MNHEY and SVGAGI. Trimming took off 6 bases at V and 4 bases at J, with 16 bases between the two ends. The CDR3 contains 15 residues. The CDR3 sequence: CASSPQGNGNQPQHF. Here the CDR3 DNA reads TGTGCCAGCAGCCCCCAGGGTAACGGGAATCAGCCCCAGCATTTT.

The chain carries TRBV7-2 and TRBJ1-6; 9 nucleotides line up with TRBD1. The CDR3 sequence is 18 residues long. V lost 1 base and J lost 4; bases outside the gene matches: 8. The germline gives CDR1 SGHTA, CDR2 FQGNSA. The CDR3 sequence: CASSLGPGTGNYNSPLHF. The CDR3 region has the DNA TGTGCCAGCAGCTTAGGACCTGGGACAGGGAATTATAATTCACCCCTCCACTTT.

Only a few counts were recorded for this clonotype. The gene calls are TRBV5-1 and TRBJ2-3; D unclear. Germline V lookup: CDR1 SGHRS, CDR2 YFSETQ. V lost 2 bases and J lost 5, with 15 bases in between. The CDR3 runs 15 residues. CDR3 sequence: CASSFRPTEQDTQYF. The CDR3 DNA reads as TGCGCCAGCAGCTTTAGACCCACAGAACAAGATACGCAGTATTTT.

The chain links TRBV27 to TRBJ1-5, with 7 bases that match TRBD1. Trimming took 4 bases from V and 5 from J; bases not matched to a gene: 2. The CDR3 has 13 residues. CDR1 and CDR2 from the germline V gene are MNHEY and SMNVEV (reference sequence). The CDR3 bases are TGTGCCAGCAGTTCAGGGGGTGATCAGCCCCAGCATTTT. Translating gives CASSSGGDQPQHF.

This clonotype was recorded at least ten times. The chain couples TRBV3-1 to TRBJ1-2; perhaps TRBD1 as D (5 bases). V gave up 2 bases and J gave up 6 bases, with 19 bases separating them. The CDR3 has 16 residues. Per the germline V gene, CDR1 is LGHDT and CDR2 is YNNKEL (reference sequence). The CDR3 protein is CASSQKEKGLFDGYTF. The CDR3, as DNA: TGTGCCAGCAGCCAAAAGGAGAAGGGACTATTCGATGGCTACACCTTC.

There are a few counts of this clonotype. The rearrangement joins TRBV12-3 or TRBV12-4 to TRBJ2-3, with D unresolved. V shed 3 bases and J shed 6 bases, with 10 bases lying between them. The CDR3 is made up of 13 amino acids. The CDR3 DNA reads TGTGCCAGCAGTTTTCCCCCGTTGGATACGCAGTATTTT. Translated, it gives CASSFPPLDTQYF.

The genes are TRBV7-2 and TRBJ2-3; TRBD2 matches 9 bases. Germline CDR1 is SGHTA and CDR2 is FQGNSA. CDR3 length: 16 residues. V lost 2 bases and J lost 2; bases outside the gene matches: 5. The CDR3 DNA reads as TGTGCCAGCAGCTTAAGGCGGGGGGGATACACAGATACGCAGTATTTT. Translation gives CASSLRRGGYTDTQYF.

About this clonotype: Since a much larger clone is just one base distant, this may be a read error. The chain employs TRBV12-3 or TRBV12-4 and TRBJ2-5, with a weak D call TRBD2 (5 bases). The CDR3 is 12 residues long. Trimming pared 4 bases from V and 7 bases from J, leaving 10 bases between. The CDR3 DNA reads TGTGCCAGCAGTTCTAGCTGGGGGACCCAGTACTTC. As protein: CASSSSWGTQYF.

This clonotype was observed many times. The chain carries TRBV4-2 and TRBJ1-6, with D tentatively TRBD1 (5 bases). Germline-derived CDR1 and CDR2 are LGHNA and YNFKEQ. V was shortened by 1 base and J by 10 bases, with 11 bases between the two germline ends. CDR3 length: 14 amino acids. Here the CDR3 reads CASSQAGTGSPLHF. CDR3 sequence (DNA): TGTGCCAGCAGCCAAGCAGGGACGGGGTCACCCCTCCACTTT.

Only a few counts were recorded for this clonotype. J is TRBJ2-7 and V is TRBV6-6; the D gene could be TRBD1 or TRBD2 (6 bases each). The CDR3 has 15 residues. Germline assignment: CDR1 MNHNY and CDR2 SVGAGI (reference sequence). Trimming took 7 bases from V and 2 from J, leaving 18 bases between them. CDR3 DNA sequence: TGTGCCAGCAAAAGAAGGGGGGACGGGGCCTACGAGCAGTACGTC. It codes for CASKRRGDGAYEQYV.

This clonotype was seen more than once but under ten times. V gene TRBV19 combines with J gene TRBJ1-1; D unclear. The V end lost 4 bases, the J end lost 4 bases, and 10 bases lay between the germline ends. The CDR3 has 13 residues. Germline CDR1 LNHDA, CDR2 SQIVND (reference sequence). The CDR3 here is CASSSIRGTEAFF. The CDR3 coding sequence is TGTGCCAGTAGTAGCATCCGGGGCACTGAAGCTTTCTTT.

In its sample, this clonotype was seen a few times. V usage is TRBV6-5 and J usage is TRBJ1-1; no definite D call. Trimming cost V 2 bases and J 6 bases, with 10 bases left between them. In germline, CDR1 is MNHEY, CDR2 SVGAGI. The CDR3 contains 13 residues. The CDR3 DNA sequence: TGTGCCAGCAGTTACGAGTCCTCGGCTGAAGCTTTCTTT. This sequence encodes CASSYESSAEAFF.